These 24 T cell receptor beta chains came from one sample sequenced in a study of blood T cell repertoires in COVID-19. Clones were read by immunoSEQ multiplex PCR, and TCRdb kept only the in-frame ones, dropping some. The sample has roughly 52,000 clones, 86% seen once; the top ten hold 20% to 25%. The sample consisted of peripheral blood. Every receptor here comes from an elderly woman with acute or convalescent COVID-19.

The chain is built from TRBV19 and TRBJ2-1; 8 positions match TRBD2. Germline lookup yields CDR1 LNHDA and CDR2 SQIVND (reference sequence). The CDR3 is 16 residues long. V was pared by 0 bases and J by 4 bases, with 5 bases of the junction left unmatched. The chain's CDR3 is CASSIELRGVYNEQFF. CDR3 nucleotide sequence: TGTGCCAGTAGTATAGAGTTGCGGGGGGTTTACAATGAGCAGTTCTTC.

The gene calls are TRBV18 and TRBJ1-1, with D tentatively TRBD1 (5 bases). Trimming stripped 5 bases from V and 1 base from J, with 8 bases between. Germline V CDR1 and CDR2: KGHSH, LQKENI. The CDR3 is 13 residues long. Written as DNA, the CDR3 is TGTGCCAGCTCAGGGGCCTCGAACACTGAAGCTTTCTTT. It yields the protein CASSGASNTEAFF.

The genes are TRBV9 and TRBJ2-2; 7 nucleotides line up with TRBD2. Per the germline V gene, CDR1 is SGDLS and CDR2 is YYNGEE. V shed 0 bases, J shed 3 bases, and the junction held 5 bases outside the gene matches. CDR3 length: 16 amino acids. Here the CDR3 reads CASSVVSSGYTGELFF. CDR3 coding DNA: TGTGCCAGCAGCGTAGTATCTAGCGGATACACCGGGGAGCTGTTTTTT.

The J gene is TRBJ1-1, the V gene TRBV19; maybe TRBD1 (5 bases). Trimming removed 7 bases from V and 6 bases from J, with 15 bases in between. Germline V gives CDR1 LNHDA, CDR2 SQIVND (reference sequence). CDR3 length: 13 residues. The CDR3 is CASTLDIFAEAFF. CDR3 in DNA: TGTGCCAGTACCTTGGACATTTTCGCTGAAGCTTTCTTT. Full variable domain (outside the CDR3, taken from reference TRBV19 and TRBJ1-1): DGGITQSPKYLFRKEGQNVTLSCEQNLNHDAMYWYRQDPGQGLRLIYYSQIVNDFQKGDIAEGYSVSREKKESFPLTVTSAQKNPTAFYLCASTLDIFAEAFFGQGTRLTVV.

The chain combines TRBV5-6 with TRBJ1-5; no firm D call. Germline V gene sequence: CDR1 SGHDT, CDR2 YYEEEE. V dropped 0 bases and J dropped 4 bases, with 8 bases sitting between them. CDR3 size: 14 residues. The CDR3 here is CASSLGSGNQPQHF. The CDR3 DNA follows: TGTGCCAGCAGCTTGGGTTCGGGGAATCAGCCCCAGCATTTT.

The V call is TRBV19, the J call TRBJ2-2, with TRBD2 identical over 10 bases. This CDR3 has 17 residues. Germline CDR1 LNHDA, CDR2 SQIVND (reference sequence). Trimming removed 0 bases from V and 6 bases from J; junction bases left unmatched: 7. CDR3 region: CASSIDPSGSLAGELFF. The CDR3 DNA reads as TGTGCCAGTAGTATAGATCCTAGCGGGAGTTTGGCCGGGGAGCTGTTTTTT.

The chain has TRBV4-1 and TRBJ2-7; tentatively, D is TRBD1 (6 bases). V lost 4 bases, J lost 3 bases, and 13 bases lay in between. Germline V gene lookup returns CDR1 MGHRA and CDR2 YSYEKL. The CDR3 consists of 14 residues. The CDR3, as DNA: TGCGCCAGCAGCCGCCGGACAGATAACTACGAGCAGTACTTC. This encodes CASSRRTDNYEQYF.

The rearrangement uses TRBV12-3 or TRBV12-4 and TRBJ1-1, with D unresolved. V was pared by 5 bases and J by 5 bases, with 9 bases between. The CDR3 is 12 residues long. DNA for the CDR3: TGTGCCAGCAGTGGAGGCGGAACTGAAGCTTTCTTT. Encoded protein: CASSGGGTEAFF.

The chain couples TRBV18 to TRBJ1-5; 9 nucleotides align to TRBD1. Germline-derived CDR1 and CDR2 are KGHSH and LQKENI. J lost 9 bases, V lost 3 bases, and 9 bases had no gene match. The CDR3 is 15 amino acids. The CDR3 DNA is TGTGCCAGCTCACCCTTGCCGGGACAGGGAACGCCCCAGCATTTT. Its translation is CASSPLPGQGTPQHF.

This chain connects TRBV6-5 to TRBJ1-1, with a tentative D call TRBD1 (5 bases). V was trimmed by 7 bases and J by 7 bases, leaving 13 bases between them. Germline assignment: CDR1 MNHEY and CDR2 SVGAGI. The CDR3 consists of 12 residues. The CDR3 coding sequence is TGTGCCAGCAACTCTGACAGACGTGAAGCTTTCTTT. This codes for CASNSDRREAFF.

The chain couples TRBV18 to TRBJ1-1, with 11 bases fitting TRBD1. J lost 3 bases, V lost 4 bases, and 4 bases had no gene match. This CDR3 comprises 15 residues. Germline lookup yields CDR1 KGHSH and CDR2 LQKENI. CDR3 amino acids: CASSQRTGGHTEAFF. In nucleotides, the CDR3 is TGTGCCAGCTCACAACGGACAGGGGGCCACACTGAAGCTTTCTTT.

This chain joins TRBV18 and TRBJ1-5; perhaps TRBD1 as D (6 bases). This CDR3 spans 15 amino acids. Trimming removed 6 bases at V and 0 bases at J, with 12 bases between. Germline V gene data show CDR1 as KGHSH and CDR2 as LQKENI. CDR3 DNA: TGTGCCAGCTCCCAACAGGGTAATAGCAATCAGCCCCAGCATTTT. Translation: CASSQQGNSNQPQHF. The full variable domain, rest sourced from reference TRBV18 and TRBJ1-5, is NAGVMQNPRHLVRRRGQEARLRCSPMKGHSHVYWYRQLPEEGLKFMVYLQKENIIDESGMPKERFSAEFPKEGPSILRIQQVVRGDSAAYFCASSQQGNSNQPQHFGDGTRLSIL.

This clone occurred once. The CDR3 DNA follows: TGTGCCAGCAGCCTCAATAGCGGATACAATGAGCAGTTCTTC. Encoded protein: CASSLNSGYNEQFF. The gene calls are TRBV11-2 and TRBJ2-1; D might be TRBD2 (6 bases). V lost 5 bases, J lost 4 bases, and 12 bases lay in between. Germline V gives CDR1 SGHAT, CDR2 FQNNGV. This CDR3 region has 14 residues.

This clone has a single count. The V gene is TRBV10-2, the J gene TRBJ1-5, with TRBD1 matching 8 bases. This CDR3 spans 15 amino acids. V lost 6 bases and J lost 2; bases outside the gene matches: 6. CDR1 and CDR2 from the germline V gene are WSHSY and SAAADI. The CDR3 nucleotides read TGCGCCAGCAGCAGGGCAGGGGGCGGCAATCAGCCCCAGCATTTT. Amino acid sequence: CASSRAGGGNQPQHF.

This chain joins TRBV10-3 and TRBJ2-1; D is uncertain. Germline CDR1 is ENHRY and CDR2 is SYGVKD. Deletions cut 5 bases from V and 5 bases from J, with 4 bases between. The CDR3 runs to 11 residues. CDR3 DNA sequence: TGTGCCATCAGTCAGGACAATGAGCAGTTCTTC. This codes for CAISQDNEQFF.

This chain links TRBV30 with TRBJ2-7, with 7 bases identical to TRBD1. The V gene end was trimmed by 5 bases and the J gene end by 5 bases; junction bases not matched to a gene: 3. The CDR3 contains 11 residues. The germline gives CDR1 GTSNPN, CDR2 SVGIG (reference sequence). The CDR3 bases are TGTGCCTGGGACAGGGTCCACGAGCAGTACTTC. Encoded protein: CAWDRVHEQYF.

V gene TRBV4-1 combines with J gene TRBJ1-2; D might be TRBD1 (5 bases). The CDR3 covers 15 residues. Germline V CDR1 and CDR2: MGHRA, YSYEKL. V shed 1 base and J shed 7 bases, with 16 bases lying between them. The CDR3 DNA follows: TGCGCCAGCAGCCAAGTATTAGGGGCCATCGGTGGCTACACCTTC. This translates into CASSQVLGAIGGYTF.

The rearrangement joins TRBV19 to TRBJ1-1, with 8 bases aligning to TRBD1. Per germline, CDR1 LNHDA and CDR2 SQIVND (reference sequence). The CDR3 spans 14 residues. V was clipped by 6 bases and J by 5 bases; unmatched bases: 8. CDR3 loop: CASRRQGLRTEAFF. DNA of the CDR3: TGTGCCAGTAGACGACAGGGGTTGAGGACTGAAGCTTTCTTT.

The genes are TRBV5-1 and TRBJ2-6, with TRBD1 matching 9 bases. Germline CDR1 is SGHRS and CDR2 is YFSETQ. V shed 4 bases and J 0 bases; nucleotides not matched to a gene: 11. This CDR3 contains 19 residues. The CDR3 DNA reads as TGCGCCAGCAGCCCCACAGGGGGCTGGGATAGCTCTGGGGCCAACGTCCTGACTTTC. Translation: CASSPTGGWDSSGANVLTF. Using reference TRBV5-1 and TRBJ2-6 for the parts outside the CDR3, the full variable domain is KAGVTQTPRYLIKTRGQQVTLSCSPISGHRSVSWYQQTPGQGLQFLFEYFSETQRNKGNFPGRFSGRQFSNSRSEMNVSTLELGDSALYLCASSPTGGWDSSGANVLTFGAGSRLTVL.

V is TRBV5-4 and J is TRBJ1-6; D gene unclear. The CDR3 has 12 residues. From germline, CDR1 is SGHNT and CDR2 YYREEE (reference sequence). V was cut by 1 base and J by 11 bases, with 7 bases left in between. The CDR3 sequence: CASSLPEAPLHF. Written as DNA, the CDR3 is TGTGCCAGCAGCTTGCCAGAGGCACCCCTCCACTTT. The entire variable domain, with the rest obtained from reference TRBV5-4 and TRBJ1-6, is as follows: ETGVTQSPTHLIKTRGQQVTLRCSSQSGHNTVSWYQQALGQGPQFIFQYYREEENGRGNFPPRFSGLQFPNYSSELNVNALELDDSALYLCASSLPEAPLHFGNGTRLTVT.

The V gene is TRBV5-1, the J gene TRBJ1-4; D unresolved. CDR3 size: 15 residues. The germline V gene has CDR1 SGHRS and CDR2 YFSETQ. V lost 4 bases to trimming and J lost 1 base, with 11 bases between them. DNA for the CDR3: TGCGCCAGCAGCCCCGGGAGTGGAACTAATGAAAAACTGTTTTTT. Translated: CASSPGSGTNEKLFF.

The J gene is TRBJ1-5, the V gene TRBV18; D remains unclear. The germline V and J ends were trimmed by 3 bases and 7 bases, with 13 bases remaining between them. This CDR3 spans 14 amino acids. The V gene's germline CDR1 is KGHSH and CDR2 LQKENI. CDR3 nucleotides: TGTGCCAGCTCACCCGGTCTAGAAACCCAGCCCCAGCATTTT. Translation: CASSPGLETQPQHF.

V usage is TRBV6-5 and J usage is TRBJ1-1; D possibly corresponds to TRBD1 (6 bases). Trimming took off 10 bases at V and 4 bases at J, with 13 bases between the two ends. CDR3 length: 12 amino acids. Germline assignment: CDR1 MNHEY and CDR2 SVGAGI. CDR3 protein: CATYTGITEAFF. In DNA, the CDR3 is TGTGCCACCTATACAGGGATCACTGAAGCTTTCTTT.

The sample holds one count of this clone. J is TRBJ1-6 and V is TRBV24-1; the D is unclear. The CDR3 covers 15 residues. The ends were cut back, 7 bases at V and 9 bases at J, with 18 bases in the middle. Germline loops: CDR1 KGHDR, CDR2 SFDVKD. The CDR3 reads CATSDLRTGSSPLHF. CDR3 DNA sequence: TGTGCCACCAGCGATCTCAGGACGGGGAGTTCACCCCTCCACTTT.